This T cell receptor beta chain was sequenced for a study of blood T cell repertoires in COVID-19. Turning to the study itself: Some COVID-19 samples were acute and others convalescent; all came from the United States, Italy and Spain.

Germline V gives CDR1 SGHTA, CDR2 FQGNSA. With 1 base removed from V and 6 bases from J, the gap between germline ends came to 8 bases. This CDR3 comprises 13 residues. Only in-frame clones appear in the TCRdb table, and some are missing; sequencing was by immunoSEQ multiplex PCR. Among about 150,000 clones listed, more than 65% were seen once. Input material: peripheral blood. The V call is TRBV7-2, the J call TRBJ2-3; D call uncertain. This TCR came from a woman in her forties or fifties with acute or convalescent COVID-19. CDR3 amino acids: CASSLDITDTQYF. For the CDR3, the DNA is TGTGCCAGCAGCTTAGACATTACCGATACGCAGTATTTT.